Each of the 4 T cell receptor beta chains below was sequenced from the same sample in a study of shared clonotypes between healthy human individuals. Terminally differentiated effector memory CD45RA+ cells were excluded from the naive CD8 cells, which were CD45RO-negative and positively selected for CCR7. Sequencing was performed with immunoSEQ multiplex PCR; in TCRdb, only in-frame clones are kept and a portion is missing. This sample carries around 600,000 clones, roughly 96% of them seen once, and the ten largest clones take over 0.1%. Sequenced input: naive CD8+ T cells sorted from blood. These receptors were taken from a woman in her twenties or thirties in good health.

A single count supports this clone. DNA for the CDR3: TGTGCCACGGCGGGGGGACAGGGTAACAACAATGAGCAGTTCTTC. Translation gives CATAGGQGNNNEQFF. V usage is TRBV15 and J usage is TRBJ2-1; D might be TRBD1 (9 bases). Trimming shortened V by 9 bases and J by 5 bases, and 20 bases separated the two germline ends. The germline V gene encodes CDR1 LNHNV and CDR2 YYDKDF (reference sequence). CDR3 size: 15 residues.

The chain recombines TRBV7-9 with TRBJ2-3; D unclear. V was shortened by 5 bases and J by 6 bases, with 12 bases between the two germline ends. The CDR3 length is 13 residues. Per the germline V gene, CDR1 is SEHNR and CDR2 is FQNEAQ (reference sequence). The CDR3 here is CASSAMSSDTQYF. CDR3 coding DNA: TGTGCCAGCAGCGCGATGTCGTCCGATACGCAGTATTTT.

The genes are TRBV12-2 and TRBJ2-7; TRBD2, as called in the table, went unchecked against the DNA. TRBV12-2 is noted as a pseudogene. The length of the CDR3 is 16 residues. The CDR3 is CASRDAGYKVGREQYF. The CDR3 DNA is TGTGCAAGTCGCGATGCGGGGTATAAGGTGGGCCGGGAGCAGTACTTC.

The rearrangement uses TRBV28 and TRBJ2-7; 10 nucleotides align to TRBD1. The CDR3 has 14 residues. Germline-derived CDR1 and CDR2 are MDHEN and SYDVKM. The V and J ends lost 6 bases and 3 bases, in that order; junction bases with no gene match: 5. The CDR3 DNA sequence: TGTGCCAGCAGGGCCGGGACAGGGGACTACGAGCAGTACTTC. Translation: CASRAGTGDYEQYF.